These 14 T cell receptor beta chains share one sample of origin, sequenced in a study of T cell changes during pregnancy in multiple sclerosis. The method was immunoSEQ multiplex PCR; TCRdb's version includes in-frame clones alone and lacks a portion of them. The data show about 100,000 clones, 92% seen once. The source was peripheral blood, collected after pregnancy. The receptors were sampled from a female donor with multiple sclerosis, enrolled in a pregnancy study.

The chain carries TRBV19 and TRBJ1-1; D is possibly TRBD1 (6 bases). The CDR3 consists of 15 residues. Trimming stripped 0 bases from V and 0 bases from J, with 8 bases between. Germline CDR1 LNHDA, CDR2 SQIVND (reference sequence). The CDR3 loop is CASSIDRDMNTEAFF. The CDR3 DNA reads as TGTGCCAGTAGTATAGACAGGGACATGAACACTGAAGCTTTCTTT.

The V gene is TRBV15, the J gene TRBJ2-3; D perhaps matches TRBD2 (6 bases). Germline CDR1 is LNHNV and CDR2 is YYDKDF (reference sequence). V was cut by 6 bases and J by 3 bases, with 10 bases left in between. CDR3 size: 13 residues. The CDR3 sequence is CATSKGGTDTQYF. The CDR3, as DNA: TGTGCCACCAGTAAAGGAGGGACAGATACGCAGTATTTT.

This clone was counted once. This chain links TRBV4-1 with TRBJ1-4; D unresolved. Germline lookup yields CDR1 MGHRA and CDR2 YSYEKL. V dropped 1 base and J dropped 7 bases, with 22 bases sitting between them. The CDR3 spans 18 residues. Written as DNA, the CDR3 is TGCGCCAGCAGCCAAGGATCATCTTATCTAACGAGAGGTGAAAAACTGTTTTTT. Translating gives CASSQGSSYLTRGEKLFF.

The chain joins TRBV9 to TRBJ1-1, with D uncertain. The germline gives CDR1 SGDLS, CDR2 YYNGEE. The CDR3 has 13 amino acids. The germline V and J ends were trimmed by 4 bases and 4 bases, with 11 bases remaining between them. CDR3 region: CASSLRVGTEAFF. Written as DNA, the CDR3 is TGTGCCAGCAGCCTACGGGTGGGCACTGAAGCTTTCTTT.

The chain uses TRBV29-1 and TRBJ2-3, with 7 bases aligning to TRBD2. The CDR3 covers 13 residues. CDR1 and CDR2 (germline): SQVTM, ANQGSEA. Unmatched junction bases numbered 2, after V lost 3 bases and J lost 2 bases. CDR3: CSVESGITDTQYF. The CDR3 DNA sequence: TGCAGCGTTGAGAGCGGGATCACAGATACGCAGTATTTT.

This sequence joins TRBV27 and TRBJ2-1; TRBD2 aligns across 11 bases. Germline V CDR1 and CDR2: MNHEY, SMNVEV (reference sequence). The CDR3 covers 16 residues. V lost 5 bases to trimming and J lost 7 bases; unmatched junction nucleotides: 10. CDR3 loop: CASSPIAGGPENEQFF. CDR3 bases: TGTGCCAGCAGTCCGATAGCGGGAGGGCCGGAAAATGAGCAGTTCTTC.

The V and J genes are TRBV2 and TRBJ1-3; tentative D call: TRBD1 (5 bases). V gave up 6 bases and J gave up 0 bases, with 9 bases separating them. Germline V lookup: CDR1 SNHLY, CDR2 FYNNEI. The CDR3 extends over 14 amino acids. CDR3 nucleotide sequence: TGTGCCAGCAGCGGCGGGGCCTCTGGAAACACCATATATTTT. This encodes CASSGGASGNTIYF.

The rearrangement links TRBV5-4 to TRBJ2-2; 11 nucleotides line up with TRBD2. Germline CDR1 is SGHNT and CDR2 is YYREEE (reference sequence). Trimming removed 2 bases from V and 0 bases from J; junction bases left unmatched: 0. The length of the CDR3 is 16 residues. CDR3 residues: CASSLLAGANTGELFF. CDR3 DNA sequence: TGTGCCAGCAGCTTACTAGCGGGAGCGAACACCGGGGAGCTGTTTTTT.

This rearrangement joins TRBV7-9 to TRBJ2-3, with D possibly being TRBD2 (5 bases). This CDR3 has 14 amino acids. CDR1 and CDR2 from the germline V gene are SEHNR and FQNEAQ (reference sequence). V dropped 1 base and J dropped 11 bases, with 16 bases sitting between them. The DNA for the CDR3 is TGTGCCAGCAGCTTAGACTCTGGGAGAATTGGGCAGTATTTT. Amino acid sequence: CASSLDSGRIGQYF.

The chain employs TRBV11-2 and TRBJ2-1, with 8 bases lining up with TRBD2. V gave up 4 bases and J gave up 9 bases; unmatched junction bases: 14. Germline CDR1 is SGHAT and CDR2 is FQNNGV. CDR3 size: 16 residues. The CDR3 sequence is CASSSPGSGIGGEQFF. The CDR3 DNA reads TGTGCCAGCAGCTCCCCGGGTAGCGGGATCGGCGGTGAGCAGTTCTTC.

The chain joins TRBV28 to TRBJ2-3; 10 positions agree with TRBD1. The CDR3 consists of 12 residues. Germline CDR1 is MDHEN and CDR2 is SYDVKM. Germline trimming cut 11 bases from V and 2 bases from J; bases unmatched to any gene: 1. Written as DNA, the CDR3 is TGTGCCGGACAGGGGGTCACAGATACGCAGTATTTT. Translated: CAGQGVTDTQYF. Full variable domain (remainder filled in from reference TRBV28 and TRBJ2-3): DVKVTQSSRYLVKRTGEKVFLECVQDMDHENMFWYRQDPGLGLRLIYFSYDVKMKEKGDIPEGYSVSREKKERFSLILESASTNQTSMYLCAGQGVTDTQYFGPGTRLTVL.

The chain is built from TRBV7-3 and TRBJ1-1, with a tentative D call TRBD1 (5 bases). The CDR3 length is 12 residues. The germline gives CDR1 SGHTA, CDR2 FQGTGA. V shed 2 bases and J shed 7 bases, with 8 bases lying between them. The CDR3 sequence is CASSLGQGEAFF. CDR3 in DNA: TGTGCCAGCAGCTTAGGGCAGGGTGAAGCTTTCTTT.

The chain combines TRBV30 with TRBJ1-6, with 7 bases lining up with TRBD1. V gave up 5 bases and J gave up 11 bases; unmatched junction bases: 9. The CDR3 is 13 amino acids. Germline CDR1 is GTSNPN and CDR2 is SVGIG (reference sequence). CDR3 sequence reads: CAWREQGSAPLHF. CDR3 DNA sequence: TGTGCCTGGCGGGAACAGGGGTCTGCACCCCTCCACTTT.

This rearrangement joins TRBV27 to TRBJ2-3; 8 nucleotides match TRBD2. Germline V CDR1 and CDR2: MNHEY, SMNVEV (reference sequence). The CDR3 is 14 residues long. V shed 7 bases and J 3 bases; nucleotides not matched to a gene: 6. In nucleotides, the CDR3 is TGTGCCAGCAAAATGGCTAGCGGGACAGATACGCAGTATTTT. It codes for CASKMASGTDTQYF.